This TCR beta chain was documented in a study of OX40 agonist ivuxolimab in advanced cancers. Study overall: The dose-escalation cohort was just under 85% male, with a mean age of about 60 years, ranging about 20 to 79. Prior therapy, whether anti-PD-1, anti-PD-L1 or anti-CTLA-4, was allowed, and less than 45% had some.

Germline V gene data show CDR1 as SGHTA and CDR2 as FQGNSA. This CDR3 comprises 15 residues. The V end lost 1 base, the J end lost 0 bases, and 9 bases lay between the germline ends. Study-wide findings and caveats: Expanded peripheral T-cell antigen specificity went undetermined.

Notes on this clone: Its antigen is still unknown.

Some clones are missing from TCRdb's copy, which holds only in-frame ones; the method was immunoSEQ multiplex PCR. This table holds tens of thousands of clones, 81% found once. The sequence derives from an adult with an advanced solid tumor such as melanoma, head and neck, liver or kidney cancer. The chain couples TRBV7-2 to TRBJ1-2; D possibly corresponds to TRBD1 (5 bases). This specimen was CD4+ or CD8+ T cells sorted from blood, taken in a trial of the OX40 agonist ivuxolimab. Here the CDR3 reads CASSLEGAPNYGYTF. DNA for the CDR3: TGTGCCAGCAGCTTAGAAGGGGCTCCTAACTATGGCTACACCTTC.